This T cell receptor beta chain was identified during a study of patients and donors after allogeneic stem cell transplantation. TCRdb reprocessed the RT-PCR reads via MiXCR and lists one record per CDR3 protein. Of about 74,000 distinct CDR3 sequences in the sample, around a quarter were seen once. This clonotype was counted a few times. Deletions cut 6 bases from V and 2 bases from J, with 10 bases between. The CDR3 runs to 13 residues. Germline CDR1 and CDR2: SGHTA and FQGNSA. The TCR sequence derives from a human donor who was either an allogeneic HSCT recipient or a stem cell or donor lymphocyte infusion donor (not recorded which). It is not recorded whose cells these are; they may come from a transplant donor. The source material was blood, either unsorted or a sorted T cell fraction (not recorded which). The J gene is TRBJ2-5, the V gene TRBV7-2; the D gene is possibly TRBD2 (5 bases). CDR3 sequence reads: CASRPGVQETQYF. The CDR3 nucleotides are TGTGCCAGCAGACCCGGGGTACAAGAGACCCAGTACTTC.